The rows below give T cell receptor beta chains drawn from one sample of a study of T cells in Graves' hyperthyroidism and ophthalmopathy. TCRdb reanalysed the multiplex PCR reads using MiXCR and keeps one entry per CDR3 protein. The sample includes 400,000 to 600,000 distinct CDR3 sequences, more than 20% seen only once; the top ten take about 25%. The sample taken for sequencing was blood. The receptor set was obtained from a man aged 18 to 30 with Graves' hyperthyroidism. Both conserved end residues are part of each CDR3. The D gene is left open where the match is weak. Size is omitted from some rows. Given values are once, few, many or a class for expanded clones.

d_gene,j_gene,abundance,v_gene,CDR3aa,CDR3nt
TRBD2,TRBJ2-7,many,TRBV4-2,CASSRGSRLAAYEQHF,TGTGCCAGCAGCCGAGGGTCGAGACTAGCGGCCTACGAGCAGCACTTC
.,TRBJ2-2,many,TRBV7-6,CASSLEQGYGELFF,TGTGCCAGCAGCCTTGAACAGGGTTACGGGGAGCTGTTTTTT
.,TRBJ2-5,.,TRBV20-1,CSARVLQGRTGQETQYF,TGCAGTGCTAGAGTTCTCCAAGGGAGGACGGGACAAGAGACCCAGTACTTC
.,TRBJ1-1,few,TRBV6-1,CASKPPWGPDTEAFF,TGTGCCAGCAAACCCCCTTGGGGGCCGGACACTGAAGCTTTCTTT
.,TRBJ1-1,.,TRBV7-9,CASSARISEAFF,TGTGCCAGCAGCGCCCGGATCTCTGAAGCTTTCTTT
TRBD2,TRBJ2-5,few,TRBV12-3/TRBV12-4,CASAGPGLAGPQGETQYF,TGTGCCAGCGCGGGACCGGGACTAGCGGGTCCTCAGGGAGAGACCCAGTACTTC
TRBD1,TRBJ1-1,.,TRBV19,CASRTKTGVLDTEAFF,TGTGCCAGTAGGACAAAGACAGGGGTTTTGGACACTGAAGCTTTCTTT
TRBD1,TRBJ1-6,.,TRBV6-5,CASSYVTPGTGYSPLHF,TGTGCCAGCAGTTACGTAACCCCCGGGACAGGGTACTCACCCCTCCACTTT
TRBD1,TRBJ2-7,.,TRBV6-1,CASRPLTGGAYEQYF,TGTGCCAGCAGGCCTCTGACAGGGGGCGCGTACGAGCAGTACTTC
.,TRBJ2-7,many,TRBV6-2/TRBV6-3,CASSYERASSYEQYF,TGTGCCAGCAGTTACGAGCGGGCCTCCTCCTACGAGCAGTACTTC
.,TRBJ1-1,.,TRBV10-3,CAIRVGGGTEAFF,TGTGCCATCAGGGTTGGAGGGGGCACTGAAGCTTTCTTT
.,TRBJ2-7,few,TRBV12-3/TRBV12-4,CASSFTRLRARSSYEQCF,TGTGCTAGCAGTTTTACGCGCTTGCGGGCCCGAAGCTCCTACGAGCAGTGCTTC
TRBD1,TRBJ1-1,.,TRBV30,CAWSLGTGSTEAFF,TGTGCCTGGAGTCTCGGGACAGGGAGCACTGAAGCTTTCTTT
.,TRBJ2-2,.,TRBV24-1,CATSDLRGTRTGELFF,TGTGCCACCAGTGATTTGAGGGGGACGAGGACCGGGGAGCTGTTTTTT
.,TRBJ2-7,few,TRBV5-5,CASSLNFAEQYF,TGTGCCAGCAGCTTGAATTTTGCGGAGCAGTACTTC
.,TRBJ1-2,many,TRBV28,CASSRATPTGYGYTF,TGTGCCAGCAGTCGGGCCACCCCGACCGGCTATGGCTACACCTTC
.,TRBJ1-5,many,TRBV28,CASSSPEWNGGQPQHF,TGTGCCAGCAGTTCCCCTGAATGGAATGGGGGACAGCCCCAGCATTTT
.,TRBJ1-1,.,TRBV6-1,CASNREWVGDYTEAFF,TGTGCCAGCAACCGCGAGTGGGTAGGGGACTACACTGAAGCTTTCTTT
TRBD1,TRBJ2-7,many,TRBV10-1,CASSEETGGSYEQYF,TGCGCCAGCAGTGAGGAAACAGGGGGCTCCTACGAGCAGTACTTC
TRBD2,TRBJ2-4,many,TRBV28,CASSPPGGSANIQYF,TGTGCCAGCAGCCCCCCGGGGGGGTCGGCCAACATTCAGTACTTC
.,TRBJ1-2,many,TRBV28,CASSFGGEYGYTF,TGTGCCAGCAGTTTTGGAGGGGAATATGGCTACACCTTC
.,TRBJ1-1,many,TRBV24-1,CATRGEHTEAFF,TGTGCCACCAGAGGGGAGCACACTGAAGCTTTCTTT
.,TRBJ1-2,many,TRBV12-3/TRBV12-4,CASSFDHYGYTF,TGTGCCAGCAGTTTCGACCACTATGGCTACACCTTC
.,TRBJ1-1,few,TRBV10-3,CAISESGGGTEAFF,TGTGCCATCAGTGAGTCGGGGGGTGGCACTGAAGCTTTCTTT
TRBD1,TRBJ2-5,many,TRBV6-4,CASSRTGKETQYF,TGTGCCAGCAGTCGGACAGGGAAGGAGACCCAGTACTTC
TRBD1,TRBJ2-2,many,TRBV5-5,CASSMGQGPGELFF,TGTGCCAGCAGCATGGGACAGGGACCCGGGGAGCTGTTTTTT
.,TRBJ2-7,many,TRBV11-2,CASSLGTQQYF,TGTGCCAGCAGCTTGGGGACTCAGCAGTACTTC
.,TRBJ2-5,many,TRBV6-2/TRBV6-3,CASSYSRMGGAVETQYF,TGTGCCAGCAGTTACTCGAGGATGGGGGGAGCCGTTGAGACCCAGTACTTC
TRBD1,TRBJ2-7,.,TRBV5-1,CASSWGLQGAYEQYF,TGCGCCAGCAGCTGGGGGTTACAGGGGGCCTACGAGCAGTACTTC
.,TRBJ2-2,few,TRBV11-3,CASSARTVNTGELFF,TGTGCCAGCAGCGCCCGGACAGTGAACACCGGGGAGCTGTTTTTT
.,TRBJ1-5,many,TRBV6-1,CASSEGWRSAQHF,TGTGCCAGCAGTGAAGGGTGGCGAAGTGCCCAGCATTTT
TRBD1,TRBJ1-1,.,TRBV6-1,CASGEETGGTEAFF,TGTGCCAGCGGAGAGGAGACAGGGGGCACTGAAGCTTTCTTT
.,TRBJ2-5,few,TRBV5-1,CASINREKETQYF,TGCGCCAGCATCAACCGGGAGAAAGAGACCCAGTACTTC
.,TRBJ1-3,many,TRBV2,CASRRTGVEGNTIYF,TGTGCCAGCAGGAGGACGGGAGTGGAGGGAAACACCATATATTTT
.,TRBJ2-7,.,TRBV6-5,CASSNQGTDEQYF,TGTGCCAGCAGTAACCAGGGTACCGACGAGCAGTACTTC
.,TRBJ2-2,few,TRBV6-1,CASRPGPFAGELFF,TGTGCCAGCAGACCGGGCCCATTCGCCGGGGAGCTGTTTTTT
.,TRBJ2-5,few,TRBV5-1,CASSLDSGTQETQYF,TGCGCCAGCAGCTTGGACTCCGGGACTCAAGAGACCCAGTACTTC
TRBD1,TRBJ2-7,many,TRBV20-1,CSATWTGETYEQYF,TGCAGTGCTACATGGACAGGGGAGACCTACGAGCAGTACTTC
.,TRBJ1-1,many,TRBV2,CASSETGKGTEAFF,TGTGCCAGCAGTGAAACAGGGAAGGGCACTGAAGCTTTCTTT
TRBD1,TRBJ2-7,many,TRBV6-5,CASSYTPSGTAYEQYF,TGTGCCAGCAGTTACACCCCGTCCGGGACAGCCTACGAGCAGTACTTC
TRBD1,TRBJ1-6,many,TRBV6-2/TRBV6-3,CASSLMMTGDSPLHF,TGTGCCAGCAGTCTTATGATGACAGGGGATTCACCCCTCCACTTT
.,TRBJ2-7,many,TRBV4-2,CASSRAMGDEQYF,TGTGCCAGCAGCCGGGCTATGGGGGACGAGCAGTACTTC
.,TRBJ1-3,few,TRBV5-1,CASSLEGLVGNTIYF,TGCGCCAGCAGCTTGGAGGGACTGGTTGGAAACACCATATATTTT
.,TRBJ1-2,.,TRBV20-1,CSARTQFYGYTF,TGCAGTGCTAGAACACAGTTCTATGGCTACACCTTC
TRBD1,TRBJ1-2,.,TRBV2,CASLKIPDRVLANYGYTF,TGTGCCAGCCTCAAAATTCCGGACAGGGTCTTAGCTAACTATGGCTACACCTTC
.,TRBJ2-7,.,TRBV7-8,CASTTGTTSDQYF,TGTGCCAGCACCACCGGGACAACCTCCGACCAGTACTTC
TRBD1,TRBJ1-1,many,TRBV29-1,CSDYIQGVNTEAFF,TGCAGCGACTATATACAGGGGGTAAACACTGAAGCTTTCTTT
.,TRBJ1-3,many,TRBV12-3/TRBV12-4,CASSLTPFSGNTIYF,TGTGCCAGCAGTTTAACCCCGTTCTCTGGAAACACCATATATTTT
.,TRBJ2-7,many,TRBV15,CATSRRPGQSSYEQYF,TGTGCCACCAGCAGACGACCCGGACAGAGCTCCTACGAGCAGTACTTC
.,TRBJ2-5,many,TRBV2,CASSIPTGRETQYF,TGTGCCAGCAGTATTCCCACAGGCAGAGAGACCCAGTACTTC